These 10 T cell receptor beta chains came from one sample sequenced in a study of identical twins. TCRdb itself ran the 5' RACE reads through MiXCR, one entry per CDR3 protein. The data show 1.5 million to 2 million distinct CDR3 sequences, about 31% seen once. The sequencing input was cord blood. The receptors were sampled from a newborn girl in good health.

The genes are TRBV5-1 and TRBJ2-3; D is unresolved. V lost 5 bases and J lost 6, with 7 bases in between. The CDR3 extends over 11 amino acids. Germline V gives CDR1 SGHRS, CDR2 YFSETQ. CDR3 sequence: CASRDLDTQYF. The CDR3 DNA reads TGCGCCAGCAGGGATCTCGATACGCAGTATTTT. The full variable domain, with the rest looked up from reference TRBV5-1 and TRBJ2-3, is KAGVTQTPRYLIKTRGQQVTLSCSPISGHRSVSWYQQTPGQGLQFLFEYFSETQRNKGNFPGRFSGRQFSNSRSEMNVSTLELGDSALYLCASRDLDTQYFGPGTRLTVL.

The CDR3 DNA sequence: TGTGCCAGCAGCCGCCCCAGGGGGCCCTACAATGAGCAGTTCTTC. Encoded protein: CASSRPRGPYNEQFF. V and J are TRBV14 and TRBJ2-1; the match to TRBD1 covers 8 bases. This CDR3 region has 15 residues. Germline CDR1 and CDR2: SGHDN and FVKESK. J was trimmed by 2 bases and V by 4 bases; bases with no gene match: 4. The full variable domain, rest sourced from reference TRBV14 and TRBJ2-1, is EAGVTQFPSHSVIEKGQTVTLRCDPISGHDNLYWYRRVMGKEIKFLLHFVKESKQDESGMPNNRFLAERTGGTYSTLKVQPAELEDSGVYFCASSRPRGPYNEQFFGPGTRLTVL.

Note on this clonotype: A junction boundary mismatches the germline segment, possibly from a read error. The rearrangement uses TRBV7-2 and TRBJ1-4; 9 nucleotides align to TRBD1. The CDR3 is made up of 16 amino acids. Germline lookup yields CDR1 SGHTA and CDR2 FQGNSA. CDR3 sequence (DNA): TGTGCCAGCAGCTTAGAGCCCGGACAGGGGAATGAAAAGCTGTTTTTT. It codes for CASSLEPGQGNEKLFF.

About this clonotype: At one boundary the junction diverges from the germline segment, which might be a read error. The CDR3 DNA reads TGTGCCAACAGTAGCCAGGGTTACGAGCAGTACTTC. It translates to CANSSQGYEQYF. The chain couples TRBV27 to TRBJ2-5; D perhaps matches TRBD1 (5 bases). The J call may be faulty, since TRBJ2-7 better matches the DNA end. This CDR3 comprises 12 residues. Germline CDR1 reads MNHEY; CDR2 reads SMNVEV (reference sequence).

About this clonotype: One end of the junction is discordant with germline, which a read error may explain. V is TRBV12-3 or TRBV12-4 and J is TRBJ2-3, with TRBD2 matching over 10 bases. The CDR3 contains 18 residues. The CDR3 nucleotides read TGTGCCAGCAGTTTTTATCCTAGCGGGGGACTTAGCACAGATACGGAGTATTTT. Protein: CASSFYPSGGLSTDTEYF.

The CDR3, as DNA: TGTGCCAGCAGCCGGGCGGAAAATCAGCCCCAGCATTTT. It specifies CASSRAENQPQHF. This rearrangement joins TRBV7-9 to TRBJ1-5; D not certain. Germline lookup yields CDR1 SEHNR and CDR2 FQNEAQ (reference sequence). Trimming removed 5 bases from V and 4 bases from J, with 9 bases in between. This CDR3 spans 13 amino acids.

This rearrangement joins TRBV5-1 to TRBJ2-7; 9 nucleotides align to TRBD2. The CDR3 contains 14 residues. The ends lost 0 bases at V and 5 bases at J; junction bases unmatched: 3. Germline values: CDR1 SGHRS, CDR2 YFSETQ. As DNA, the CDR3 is TGCGCCAGCAGCTTGGTTAGCGGGAGTCACGAGCAGTACTTC. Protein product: CASSLVSGSHEQYF.

CDR3 DNA sequence: TGTGCCAGCAGCCGCAGGGGTAATCAGAACAATGAGCAGTTCTTC. Protein sequence: CASSRRGNQNNEQFF. The chain employs TRBV7-9 and TRBJ2-1, with D perhaps matching TRBD1 (6 bases). In germline, CDR1 is SEHNR, CDR2 FQNEAQ (reference sequence). The CDR3 loop spans 15 amino acids. V dropped 5 bases and J dropped 5 bases, with 16 bases sitting between them.

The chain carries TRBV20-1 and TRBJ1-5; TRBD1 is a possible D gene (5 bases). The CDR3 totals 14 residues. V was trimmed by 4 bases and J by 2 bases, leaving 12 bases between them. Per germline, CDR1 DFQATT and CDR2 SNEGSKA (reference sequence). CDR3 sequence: CSATGGRGNQPQHF. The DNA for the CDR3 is TGCAGTGCTACGGGGGGAAGGGGCAATCAGCCCCAGCATTTT.

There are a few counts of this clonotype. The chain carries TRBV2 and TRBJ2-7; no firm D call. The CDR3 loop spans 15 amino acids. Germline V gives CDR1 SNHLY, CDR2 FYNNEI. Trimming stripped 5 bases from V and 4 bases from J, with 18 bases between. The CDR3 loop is CASSTPFNSTYEQYF. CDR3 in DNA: TGTGCCAGCAGTACACCTTTTAATAGTACGTACGAGCAGTACTTC.